This T cell receptor beta chain originates from a study of control samples from healthy donors and cancer patients (dated by TCRdb to the early 2020s). CDR3 length: 11 amino acids, cysteine to phenylalanine. Only CDR3 DNA is held: 33 bases, read in frame from base 1. The germline V gene (reference sequence) yields LGHDT for CDR1 and YNNKEL for CDR2. The germline ends are 5 bases apart after V is trimmed by 5 bases and J by 4 bases. Turning to this clone: Its antigen is not yet known. Within one base of it there is no much larger clone, and no base qualities were kept.

The receptor library was made with the immunoSEQ multiplex PCR assay. TCRdb took this table from immuneACCESS and kept in-frame rearrangements with V and J called. Such tables lack part of the clones; where checked against another copy, unresolved V genes explain under half of the gap, and the rest is unexplained. The table for this sample lists 17,000 or so clones; around 84% of them were counted only once. Of the sample, around 10% is held by the ten largest clones. The clonotype comes from a woman aged 65 to 85 with colorectal cancer. Recombination connected TRBV3-1 (or the pseudogene TRBV3-2) to TRBJ2-5; the D segment is perhaps TRBD1 or TRBD2, each sharing 5 matched bases. Sequenced input: PBMCs. Read as DNA, the sequence is TGTGCCAGCAGCGGGGGAGAGACCCAGTACTTC. This is translated as CASSGGETQYF.